The next 19 T cell receptor beta chains were all read from a single sample in a study of blood T cell repertoires in COVID-19. TCRdb's copy holds only in-frame clones and misses some; the assay was immunoSEQ multiplex PCR. The table records a few hundred thousand clones, over 75% of them present only once. Source material: peripheral blood. These receptors originate from a woman aged 50 to 60 who had recovered from COVID-19.

The chain joins TRBV7-9 to TRBJ1-4, with unresolved D. V lost 7 bases and J 0 bases, leaving 12 bases between the germline ends. Germline loops: CDR1 SEHNR, CDR2 FQNEAQ (reference sequence). The CDR3 loop spans 15 amino acids. The CDR3 DNA follows: TGTGCCAGCACCCCCGGGGATGCAACTAATGAAAAACTGTTTTTT. This gives the protein CASTPGDATNEKLFF.

This sequence joins TRBV9 and TRBJ2-2; TRBD1 might be the D (6 bases). The V end was cut by 3 bases, the J end by 0 bases, with 9 bases between. CDR1 is SGDLS, CDR2 YYNGEE, per germline. The CDR3 extends over 15 amino acids. In nucleotides, the CDR3 is TGTGCCAGCAGCGGGACAGAGGCGAACACCGGGGAGCTGTTTTTT. Its translation is CASSGTEANTGELFF.

V is TRBV30 and J is TRBJ1-5, with a tentative D call TRBD1 (6 bases). CDR1 is GTSNPN, CDR2 SVGIG, per germline (reference sequence). The CDR3 is 13 residues long. The ends were cut back, 5 bases at V and 7 bases at J, with 15 bases in the middle. The CDR3 DNA follows: TGTGCCTGGGATAAACAGGGAGGGCAGCCCCAGCATTTT. Its translation: CAWDKQGGQPQHF. Looking up the rest from reference TRBV30 and TRBJ1-5 gives the full variable domain: SQTIHQWPATLVQPVGSPLSLECTVEGTSNPNLYWYRQAAGRGLQLLFYSVGIGQISSEVPQNLSASRPQDRQFILSSKKLLLSDSGFYLCAWDKQGGQPQHFGDGTRLSIL.

The V gene is TRBV4-1, the J gene TRBJ2-1; 11 bases fit TRBD1. This CDR3 has 17 residues. With 1 base clipped from V and 5 bases from J, the junction kept 7 bases outside the gene matches. CDR1 and CDR2 from the germline V gene are MGHRA and YSYEKL. The CDR3 protein is CASSQVFRDRGNNEQFF. The CDR3 DNA reads TGCGCCAGCAGCCAAGTCTTCCGGGACAGGGGGAACAATGAGCAGTTCTTC.

The V call is TRBV29-1, the J call TRBJ1-1, with D tentatively TRBD1 (5 bases). Germline assignment: CDR1 SQVTM and CDR2 ANQGSEA. This CDR3 is 14 amino acids long. V lost 2 bases and J 0 bases, leaving 10 bases between the germline ends. In DNA form, the CDR3 reads TGCAGCGTTGAACACGGGGGGATGAACACTGAAGCTTTCTTT. Translating it yields CSVEHGGMNTEAFF. Filled out from reference TRBV29-1 and TRBJ1-1, the complete variable domain reads SAVISQKPSRDICQRGTSLTIQCQVDSQVTMMFWYRQQPGQSLTLIATANQGSEATYESGFVIDKFPISRPNLTFSTLTVSNMSPEDSSIYLCSVEHGGMNTEAFFGQGTRLTVV.

The rearrangement links TRBV6-2 or TRBV6-3 to TRBJ1-1, with TRBD1 as a possible D gene (6 bases). The ends were cut back, 0 bases at V and 10 bases at J, with 15 bases in the middle. Germline V lookup: CDR1 MNHEY, CDR2 SVGEGT. CDR3 length: 14 residues. The CDR3 DNA reads as TGTGCCAGCAGTTACTCCGGGGGGCTTGGGGTAGCTTTCTTT. Translating gives CASSYSGGLGVAFF.

The CDR3 loop reads CAWSEYRNQPQHF. The CDR3 DNA is TGTGCCTGGAGTGAGTATCGGAATCAGCCCCAGCATTTT. V and J are TRBV30 and TRBJ1-5, with D unclear. V gave up 1 base and J gave up 4 bases, with 8 bases separating them. Germline lookup yields CDR1 GTSNPN and CDR2 SVGIG (reference sequence). This CDR3 comprises 13 residues.

CDR3 bases: TGTGCCAGCAGCCGAGGGACAGGAACCACTAACTATGGCTACACCTTC. Its translation: CASSRGTGTTNYGYTF. The chain has TRBV3-1 (or the pseudogene TRBV3-2) and TRBJ1-2; 8 bases are shared with TRBD1. V lost 4 bases to trimming and J lost 0 bases; unmatched junction nucleotides: 7. CDR1 is LGHDT, CDR2 YNNKEL, per germline (reference sequence). This CDR3 has 16 amino acids.

V and J are TRBV27 and TRBJ1-5; 8 nucleotides line up with TRBD1. Germline loops: CDR1 MNHEY, CDR2 SMNVEV (reference sequence). V was clipped by 7 bases and J by 0 bases; unmatched bases: 8. There are 16 residues in the CDR3. CDR3 sequence: CASNPTGVYSNQPQHF. The CDR3 bases are TGTGCCAGCAACCCGACAGGGGTCTATAGCAATCAGCCCCAGCATTTT.

The chain combines TRBV28 with TRBJ1-1; 8 nucleotides align to TRBD1. Losses at the gene ends were 6 bases for V and 3 bases for J; bases not matched to a gene: 9. There are 15 residues in the CDR3. CDR1 is MDHEN and CDR2 is SYDVKM in the germline V gene. In DNA, the CDR3 is TGTGCCAGCAGAATGTTCGGACAGGGTGACACTGAAGCTTTCTTT. Protein: CASRMFGQGDTEAFF.

As regards this clone: This same CDR3 is encoded by further DNA sequences in the sample. The genes are TRBV19 and TRBJ2-1, with TRBD2 identical over 10 bases. V trimming: 6 bases; J trimming: 4 bases; junction bases outside the gene matches: 6. The CDR3 runs to 15 residues. Germline V gene data show CDR1 as LNHDA and CDR2 as SQIVND (reference sequence). Here the CDR3 DNA reads TGTGCCAGTAGGACTAGCGGGCCAAGTTACAATGAGCAGTTCTTC. Translation: CASRTSGPSYNEQFF.

J is TRBJ1-2 and V is TRBV5-8; D is unclear. The CDR3 is 16 amino acids. Germline CDR1 is SGHTS and CDR2 is YDEGEE. Trimming removed 1 base from V and 4 bases from J, with 17 bases in between. The CDR3 region is CASSLSLSRSSYGYTF. CDR3 DNA: TGTGCCAGCAGCTTGTCTTTGAGTAGAAGCTCCTATGGCTACACCTTC.

This rearrangement joins TRBV5-1 to TRBJ1-5, with 9 bases fitting TRBD1. The V gene's germline CDR1 is SGHRS and CDR2 YFSETQ. This CDR3 is built from 15 residues. Trimming cost V 0 bases and J 4 bases; bases outside gene matches: 2. CDR3 protein: CASSLGQGDNQPQHF. The CDR3, as DNA: TGCGCCAGCAGCTTGGGACAGGGGGATAATCAGCCCCAGCATTTT. The complete variable domain, with remaining parts taken from reference TRBV5-1 and TRBJ1-5, reads KAGVTQTPRYLIKTRGQQVTLSCSPISGHRSVSWYQQTPGQGLQFLFEYFSETQRNKGNFPGRFSGRQFSNSRSEMNVSTLELGDSALYLCASSLGQGDNQPQHFGDGTRLSIL.

The CDR3 DNA sequence: TGTGCCAGCAGCTTATCACAGATTTACGAGCAGTACTTC. Its protein product is CASSLSQIYEQYF. V usage is TRBV7-2 and J usage is TRBJ2-7; D is uncertain. Germline values: CDR1 SGHTA, CDR2 FQGNSA. The CDR3 runs to 13 residues. V lost 2 bases and J 4 bases, leaving 9 bases between the germline ends.

The chain has TRBV5-5 and TRBJ2-3, with 11 bases aligning to TRBD2. After removal of 4 bases from V and 8 bases from J, the junction contained 9 bases not matched to a gene. The CDR3 is 15 amino acids. From germline, CDR1 is SGHKS and CDR2 YYEKEE (reference sequence). Here the CDR3 DNA reads TGTGCCAGCAGCCCACCCTTAGCGGGAGGGGGTACGCAGTATTTT. Its protein product is CASSPPLAGGGTQYF.

The chain carries TRBV30 and TRBJ1-1; D remains unclear. Deletions cut 0 bases from V and 0 bases from J, with 5 bases between. The CDR3 has 13 residues. The V gene's germline CDR1 is GTSNPN and CDR2 SVGIG (reference sequence). CDR3: CAWSVEMNTEAFF. The CDR3 nucleotides read TGTGCCTGGAGTGTAGAGATGAACACTGAAGCTTTCTTT.

A few counts support this clone. This chain uses TRBV7-2 with TRBJ2-1; 10 bases match TRBD2. Germline trimming cut 4 bases from V and 13 bases from J; bases unmatched to any gene: 7. Germline V gene sequence: CDR1 SGHTA, CDR2 FQGNSA. This CDR3 comprises 13 residues. The CDR3 sequence: CASSSIAGGHQFF. The CDR3 DNA reads TGTGCCAGCAGCTCGATAGCGGGAGGCCATCAGTTCTTC. Full variable domain (missing parts from reference TRBV7-2 and TRBJ2-1): GAGVSQSPSNKVTEKGKDVELRCDPISGHTALYWYRQSLGQGLEFLIYFQGNSAPDKSGLPSDRFSAERTGGSVSTLTIQRTQQEDSAVYLCASSSIAGGHQFFGPGTRLTVL.

The chain recombines TRBV2 with TRBJ2-5; D is perhaps TRBD1 (5 bases). In germline, CDR1 is SNHLY, CDR2 FYNNEI. The V and J ends lost 2 bases and 2 bases respectively, with 9 bases between them. CDR3 length: 14 residues. CDR3 bases: TGTGCCAGCAGTGAATCCGCAGGGCAAGAGACCCAGTACTTC. The encoded protein is CASSESAGQETQYF.

The V gene is TRBV20-1, the J gene TRBJ2-5; no clear D. V lost 6 bases, J lost 7 bases, and 12 bases lay in between. The germline CDR1 and CDR2 sequences are DFQATT and SNEGSKA (reference sequence). The CDR3 consists of 11 residues. This CDR3 reads CSAEVGGTQYF. CDR3 sequence (DNA): TGCAGTGCCGAGGTCGGTGGGACCCAGTACTTC.